Presented here are 8 T cell receptor beta chains from one specimen sequenced in a study of T cell repertoires in cytomegalovirus infection. Which antigens these TCRs recognize remains unknown. TCRdb called the reads again in MiXCR, with one record for every CDR3 protein. This table holds about 900,000 distinct CDR3 sequences, roughly 31% found once. The sequenced sample was cultured CD8+ T cells from PBMCs, obtained from culture after CMV antigen stimulation. All receptors come from a human donor in good health (CMV status not recorded). Some clones in this sample may be carry-over from other donors' samples.

This clonotype was counted a few times. The J gene is TRBJ1-6, the V gene TRBV20-1; unclear D gene. V was shortened by 0 bases and J by 7 bases, with 16 bases between the two germline ends. Germline assignment: CDR1 DFQATT and CDR2 SNEGSKA (reference sequence). The CDR3 consists of 16 residues. The CDR3 nucleotides are TGCAGTGCTAGAGATCGCGGGCCCCTAGGGAATTCACCCCTCCACTTT. Translation gives CSARDRGPLGNSPLHF.

This clonotype was counted between two and nine times. This sequence joins TRBV6-1 and TRBJ2-7; TRBD1 or TRBD2 may be the D gene (6 bases each). CDR3 length equals 15 residues. CDR1 and CDR2 from the germline V gene are MNHNS and SASEGT. V was pared by 1 base and J by 2 bases, with 12 bases between. CDR3 nucleotides: TGTGCCAGCAGTGAAGGGACCCGGGGGCCCTACGAGCAGTACTTC. Translating gives CASSEGTRGPYEQYF.

This clonotype was counted only a few times. The CDR3 region has the DNA TGCGCCAGCAGCCAAGATTCAGCGGCGGGAGAGACCCAGTACTTC. Amino acids: CASSQDSAAGETQYF. The chain joins TRBV4-3 to TRBJ2-5, with D possibly matching TRBD2 (5 bases). V was cut by 0 bases and J by 4 bases, with 12 bases left in between. The germline gives CDR1 LGHNA, CDR2 YSLEER. There are 15 residues in the CDR3.

The chain links TRBV9 to TRBJ1-3; TRBD1 matches at 8 bases. Germline V gives CDR1 SGDLS, CDR2 YYNGEE. Germline trimming cut 3 bases from V and 0 bases from J; bases unmatched to any gene: 5. The CDR3 runs 16 residues. CDR3 loop: CASSDGTGLSGNTIYF. The CDR3 bases are TGTGCCAGCAGCGACGGGACAGGTCTCTCTGGAAACACCATATATTTT.

This clonotype has ten or more counts. J is TRBJ1-1 and V is TRBV27, with a possible D match to TRBD1 (5 bases). The CDR3 has 14 residues. The germline V and J ends were trimmed by 2 bases and 4 bases, with 11 bases remaining between them. Germline V gene sequence: CDR1 MNHEY, CDR2 SMNVEV (reference sequence). DNA for the CDR3: TGTGCCAGCAGTTTAAGCGGGGCTGGCACTGAAGCTTTCTTT. This sequence encodes CASSLSGAGTEAFF.

This clonotype came up a few times. The chain combines TRBV4-3 with TRBJ2-1, with D unresolved. V shed 0 bases and J shed 0 bases, with 18 bases lying between them. The CDR3 consists of 19 residues. Germline-derived CDR1 and CDR2 are LGHNA and YSLEER. The CDR3 loop reads CASSQDSVAGASSYNEQFF. The CDR3, as DNA: TGCGCCAGCAGCCAAGATTCGGTAGCAGGCGCGTCCTCCTACAATGAGCAGTTCTTC.

This clonotype was seen only once. One junction end does not reproduce the germline sequence, and a read error may be involved. The V and J genes are TRBV7-8 and TRBJ2-1; possible D gene TRBD1, 6 bases. Looked up from germline, CDR1 is SGHVS and CDR2 is FQNEAQ. The CDR3 length is 22 residues. The CDR3 sequence is CANSLEGFSGTGLISSYNEQFF. CDR3 DNA: TGTGCCAACAGCTTAGAAGGGTTTTCGGGAACAGGGCTTATTAGCTCCTACAATGAGCAGTTCTTC. Complete variable domain (other parts from reference TRBV7-8 and TRBJ2-1): GAGVSQSPRYKVAKRGQDVALRCDPISGHVSLFWYQQALGQGPEFLTYFQNEAQLDKSGLPSDRFFAERPEGSVSTLKIQRTQQEDSAVYLCANSLEGFSGTGLISSYNEQFFGPGTRLTVL.

V and J are TRBV6-2 or TRBV6-3 and TRBJ1-2; D remains unclear. From germline, CDR1 is MNHEY and CDR2 SVGEGT. The CDR3 runs 13 residues. The V gene lost 8 bases and the J gene lost 8 bases, with 18 bases spanning the gap. The CDR3 is CASAHGKHEGYTF. CDR3 DNA sequence: TGTGCCAGCGCCCACGGGAAACATGAGGGCTACACCTTC.